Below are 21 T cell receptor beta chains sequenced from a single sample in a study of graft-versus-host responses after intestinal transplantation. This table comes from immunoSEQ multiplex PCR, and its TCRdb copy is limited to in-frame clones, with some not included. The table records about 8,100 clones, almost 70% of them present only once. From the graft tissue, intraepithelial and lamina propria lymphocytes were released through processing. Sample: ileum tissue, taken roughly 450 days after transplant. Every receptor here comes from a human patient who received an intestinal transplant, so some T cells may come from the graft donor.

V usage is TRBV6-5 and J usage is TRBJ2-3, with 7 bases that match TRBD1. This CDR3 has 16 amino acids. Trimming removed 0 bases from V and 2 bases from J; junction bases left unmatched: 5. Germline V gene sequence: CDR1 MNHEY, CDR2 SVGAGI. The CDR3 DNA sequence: TGTGCCAGCAGTTACTCGAATAGGGGGCCCACAGATACGCAGTATTTT. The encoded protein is CASSYSNRGPTDTQYF.

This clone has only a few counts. This CDR3 is CASSLEGTDTQYF. The CDR3 DNA sequence: TGTGCCAGCAGCTTAGAAGGGACCGATACGCAGTATTTT. The chain links TRBV7-3 to TRBJ2-3; D may be TRBD1 or TRBD2 (5 bases each). This CDR3 region has 13 residues. CDR1 is SGHTA and CDR2 is FQGTGA in the germline V gene. The germline V and J ends were trimmed by 2 bases and 6 bases, with 9 bases remaining between them.

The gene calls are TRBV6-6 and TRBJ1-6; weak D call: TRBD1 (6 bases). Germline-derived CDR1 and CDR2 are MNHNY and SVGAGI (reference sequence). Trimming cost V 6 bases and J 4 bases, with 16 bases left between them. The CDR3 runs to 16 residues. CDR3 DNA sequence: TGTGCCAGCAGCCTGTCGGGGGCCGTTTATAATTCACCCCTCCACTTT. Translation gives CASSLSGAVYNSPLHF.

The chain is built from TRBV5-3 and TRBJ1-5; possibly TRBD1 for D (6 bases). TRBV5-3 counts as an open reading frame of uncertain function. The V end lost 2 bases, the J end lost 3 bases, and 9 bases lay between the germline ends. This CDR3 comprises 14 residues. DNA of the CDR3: TGTGCCAGAAGCTTAGGGGGTAACAATCAGCCCCAGCATTTT. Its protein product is CARSLGGNNQPQHF.

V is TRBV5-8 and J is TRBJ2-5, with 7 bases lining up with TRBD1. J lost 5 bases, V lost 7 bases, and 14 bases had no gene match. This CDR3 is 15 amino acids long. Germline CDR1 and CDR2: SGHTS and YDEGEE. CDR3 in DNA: TGTGCCAGCGGAACGGACAGGACCGGAGGCGAGACCCAGTACTTC. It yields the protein CASGTDRTGGETQYF.

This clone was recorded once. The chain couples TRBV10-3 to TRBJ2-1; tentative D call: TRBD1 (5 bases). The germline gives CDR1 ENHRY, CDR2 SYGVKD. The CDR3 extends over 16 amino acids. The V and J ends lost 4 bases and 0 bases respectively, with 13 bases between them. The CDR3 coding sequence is TGTGCCATCAGTGCCTCCCAAGGGGCCTCCTACAATGAGCAGTTCTTC. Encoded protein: CAISASQGASYNEQFF.

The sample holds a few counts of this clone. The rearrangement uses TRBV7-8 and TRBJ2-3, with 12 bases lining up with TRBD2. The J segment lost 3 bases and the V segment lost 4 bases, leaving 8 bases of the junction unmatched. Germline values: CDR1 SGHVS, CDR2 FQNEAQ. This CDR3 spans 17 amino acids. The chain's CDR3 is CASSSPTSGSLTDTQYF. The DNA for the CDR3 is TGTGCCAGCAGCTCTCCGACTAGCGGGAGTCTAACAGATACGCAGTATTTT.

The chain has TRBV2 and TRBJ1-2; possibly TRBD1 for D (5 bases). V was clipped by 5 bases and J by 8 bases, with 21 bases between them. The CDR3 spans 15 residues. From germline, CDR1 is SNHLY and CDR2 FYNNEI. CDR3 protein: CASSQDGPPGWGYTF. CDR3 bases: TGTGCCAGCAGTCAGGACGGACCCCCAGGGTGGGGCTACACCTTC.

In DNA form, the CDR3 reads TGTGCCAGCAGTGAATGGGACTCCCTAGGCGAGCAGTACTTC. This sequence encodes CASSEWDSLGEQYF. This sequence joins TRBV6-1 and TRBJ2-7; D possibly corresponds to TRBD2 (6 bases). Between the trimmed V and J ends, which lost 2 bases and 6 bases, there was a span of 14 bases. This CDR3 has 14 residues. Germline values: CDR1 MNHNS, CDR2 SASEGT.

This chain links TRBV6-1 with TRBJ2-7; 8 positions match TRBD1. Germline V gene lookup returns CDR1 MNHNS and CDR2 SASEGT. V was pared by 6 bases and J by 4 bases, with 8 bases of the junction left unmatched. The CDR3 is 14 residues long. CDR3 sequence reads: CASRKPGQVYEQYV. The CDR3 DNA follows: TGTGCCAGCAGGAAACCGGGACAGGTTTACGAGCAGTACGTC.

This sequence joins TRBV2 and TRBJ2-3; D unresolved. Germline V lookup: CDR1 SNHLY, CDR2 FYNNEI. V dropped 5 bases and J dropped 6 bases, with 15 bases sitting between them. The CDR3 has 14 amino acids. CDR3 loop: CASSLDPAPDTQYF. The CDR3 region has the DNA TGTGCCAGCAGTTTAGATCCAGCCCCGGATACGCAGTATTTT. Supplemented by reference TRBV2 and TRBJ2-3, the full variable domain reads EPEVTQTPSHQVTQMGQEVILRCVPISNHLYFYWYRQILGQKVEFLVSFYNNEISEKSEIFDDQFSVERPDGSNFTLKIRSTKLEDSAMYFCASSLDPAPDTQYFGPGTRLTVL.

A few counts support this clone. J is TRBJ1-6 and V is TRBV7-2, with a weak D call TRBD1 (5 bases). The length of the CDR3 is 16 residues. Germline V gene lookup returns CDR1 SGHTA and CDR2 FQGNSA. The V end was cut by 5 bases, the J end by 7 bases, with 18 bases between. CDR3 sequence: CASSLVGARPNSPLHF. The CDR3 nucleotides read TGTGCCAGCAGCCTCGTAGGGGCCCGTCCGAATTCACCCCTCCACTTT.

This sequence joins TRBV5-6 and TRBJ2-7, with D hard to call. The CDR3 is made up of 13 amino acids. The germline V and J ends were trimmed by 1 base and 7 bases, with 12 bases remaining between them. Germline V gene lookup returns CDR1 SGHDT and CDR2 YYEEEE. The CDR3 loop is CASSLIATTEQYV. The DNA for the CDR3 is TGTGCCAGCAGCTTGATCGCCACTACGGAGCAGTACGTC.

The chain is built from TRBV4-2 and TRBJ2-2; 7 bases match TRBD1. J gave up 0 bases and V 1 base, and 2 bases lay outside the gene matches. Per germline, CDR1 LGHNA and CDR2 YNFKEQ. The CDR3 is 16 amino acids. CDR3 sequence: CASSQGDRANTGELFF. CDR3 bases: TGTGCCAGCAGCCAAGGCGACAGGGCGAACACCGGGGAGCTGTTTTTT.

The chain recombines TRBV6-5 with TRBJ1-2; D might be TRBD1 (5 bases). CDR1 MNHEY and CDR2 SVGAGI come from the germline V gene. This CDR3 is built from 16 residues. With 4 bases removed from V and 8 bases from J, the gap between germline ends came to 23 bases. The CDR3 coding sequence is TGTGCCAGCAGTTTGGAAGGGGCGCTTAGCTATAGGGGCTACACCTTC. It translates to CASSLEGALSYRGYTF.

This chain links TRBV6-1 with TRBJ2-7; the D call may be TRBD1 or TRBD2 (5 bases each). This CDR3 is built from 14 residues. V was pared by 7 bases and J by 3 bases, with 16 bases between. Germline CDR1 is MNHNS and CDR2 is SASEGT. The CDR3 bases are TGTGCCAGCACCCGGGACCAACTTCGCTACGAGCAGTACTTC. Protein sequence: CASTRDQLRYEQYF.

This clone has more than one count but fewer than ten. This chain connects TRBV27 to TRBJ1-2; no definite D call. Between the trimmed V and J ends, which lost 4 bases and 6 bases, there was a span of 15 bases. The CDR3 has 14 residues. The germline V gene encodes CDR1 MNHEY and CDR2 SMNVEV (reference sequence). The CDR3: CASSSEGGRNGYTF. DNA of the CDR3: TGTGCCAGCAGTTCCGAAGGTGGGCGGAATGGCTACACCTTC.

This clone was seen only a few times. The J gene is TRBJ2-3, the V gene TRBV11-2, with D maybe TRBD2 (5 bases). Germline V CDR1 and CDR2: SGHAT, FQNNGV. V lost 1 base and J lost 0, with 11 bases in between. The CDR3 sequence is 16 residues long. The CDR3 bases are TGTGCCAGCAGCTTAGTTAGCGTCTCAAGCACAGATACGCAGTATTTT. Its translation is CASSLVSVSSTDTQYF.

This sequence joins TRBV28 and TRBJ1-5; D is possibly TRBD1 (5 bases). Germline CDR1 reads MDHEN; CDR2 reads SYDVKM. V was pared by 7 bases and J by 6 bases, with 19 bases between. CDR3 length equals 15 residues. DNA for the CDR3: TGTGCCAGCACACCGCTCGGGGGTAATCGTCAGCCCCAGCATTTT. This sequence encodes CASTPLGGNRQPQHF.

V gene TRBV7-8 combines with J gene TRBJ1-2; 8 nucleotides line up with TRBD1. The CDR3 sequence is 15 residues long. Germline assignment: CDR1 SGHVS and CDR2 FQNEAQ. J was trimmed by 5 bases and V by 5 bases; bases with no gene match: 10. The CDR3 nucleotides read TGTGCCAGCAGCACCGGGACAGGATCTCTGTATGGCTACACCTTC. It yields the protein CASSTGTGSLYGYTF.

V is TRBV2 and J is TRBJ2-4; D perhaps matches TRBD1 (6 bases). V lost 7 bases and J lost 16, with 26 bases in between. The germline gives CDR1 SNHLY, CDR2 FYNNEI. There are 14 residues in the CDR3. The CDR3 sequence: CASNIEVRLGGSYF. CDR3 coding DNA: TGTGCCAGCAATATCGAGGTCAGGCTAGGGGGATCCTACTTC.